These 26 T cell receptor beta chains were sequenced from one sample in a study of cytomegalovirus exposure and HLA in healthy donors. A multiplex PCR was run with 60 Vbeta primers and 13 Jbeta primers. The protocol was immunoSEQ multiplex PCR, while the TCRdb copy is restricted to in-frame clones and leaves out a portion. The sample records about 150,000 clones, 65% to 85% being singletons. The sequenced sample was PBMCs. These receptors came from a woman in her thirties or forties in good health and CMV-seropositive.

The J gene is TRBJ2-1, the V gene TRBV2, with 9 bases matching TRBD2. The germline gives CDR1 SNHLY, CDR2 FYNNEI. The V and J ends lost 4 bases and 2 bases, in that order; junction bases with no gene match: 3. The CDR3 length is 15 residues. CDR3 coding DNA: TGTGCCAGCAGTGCGGAGCGGGAGGCCTACAATGAGCAGTTCTTC. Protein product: CASSAEREAYNEQFF. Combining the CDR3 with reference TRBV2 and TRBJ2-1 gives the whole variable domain EPEVTQTPSHQVTQMGQEVILRCVPISNHLYFYWYRQILGQKVEFLVSFYNNEISEKSEIFDDQFSVERPDGSNFTLKIRSTKLEDSAMYFCASSAEREAYNEQFFGPGTRLTVL.

CDR3 residues: CATSRDGLGGSGNTIYF. In nucleotides, the CDR3 is TGTGCCACCAGCAGAGATGGGCTGGGGGGTTCTGGAAACACCATATATTTT. The chain has TRBV15 and TRBJ1-3; tentatively, D is TRBD1 (5 bases). The CDR3 is 17 residues long. The V end lost 0 bases, the J end lost 1 base, and 13 bases lay between the germline ends. CDR1 is LNHNV and CDR2 is YYDKDF in the germline V gene (reference sequence).

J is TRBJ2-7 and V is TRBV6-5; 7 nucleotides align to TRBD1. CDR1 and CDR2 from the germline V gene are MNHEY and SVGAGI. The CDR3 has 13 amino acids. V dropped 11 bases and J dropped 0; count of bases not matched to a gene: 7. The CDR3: CASLDRASYEQYF. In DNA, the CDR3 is TGTGCCTCATTAGACAGGGCCTCCTACGAGCAGTACTTC.

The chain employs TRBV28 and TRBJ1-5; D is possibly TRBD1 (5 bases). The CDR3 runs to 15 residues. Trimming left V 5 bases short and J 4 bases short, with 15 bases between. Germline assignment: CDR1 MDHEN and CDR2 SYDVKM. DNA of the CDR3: TGTGCCAGCAGTCCCCTGGGGGGTTCAAATCAGCCCCAGCATTTT. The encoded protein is CASSPLGGSNQPQHF.

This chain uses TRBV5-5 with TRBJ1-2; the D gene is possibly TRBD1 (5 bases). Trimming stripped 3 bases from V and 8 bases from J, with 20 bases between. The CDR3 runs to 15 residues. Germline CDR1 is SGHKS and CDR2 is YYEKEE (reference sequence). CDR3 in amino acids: CASSSKNTGKGGYTF. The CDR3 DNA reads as TGTGCCAGCAGCTCAAAAAACACAGGCAAAGGAGGCTACACCTTC.

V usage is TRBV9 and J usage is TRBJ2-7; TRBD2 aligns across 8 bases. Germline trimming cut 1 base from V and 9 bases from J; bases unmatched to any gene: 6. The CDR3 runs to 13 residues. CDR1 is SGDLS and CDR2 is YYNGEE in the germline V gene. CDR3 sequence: CASSVNGRAGQYF. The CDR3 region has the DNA TGTGCCAGCAGCGTAAACGGGAGGGCCGGGCAGTACTTC.

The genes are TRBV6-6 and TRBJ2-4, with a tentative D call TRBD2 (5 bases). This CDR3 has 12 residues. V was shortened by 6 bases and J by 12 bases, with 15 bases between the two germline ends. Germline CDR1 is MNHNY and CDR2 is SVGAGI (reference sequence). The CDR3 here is CASSRQAAGQYF. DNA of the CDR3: TGTGCCAGCAGCCGTCAAGCGGCCGGTCAGTACTTC.

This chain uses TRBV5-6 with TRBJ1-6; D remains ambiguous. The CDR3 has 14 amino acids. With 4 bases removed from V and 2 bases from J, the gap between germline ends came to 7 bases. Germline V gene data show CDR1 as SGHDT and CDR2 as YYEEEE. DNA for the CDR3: TGTGCCAGCAGCCCGTCTCCCTATAATTCACCCCTCCACTTT. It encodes CASSPSPYNSPLHF. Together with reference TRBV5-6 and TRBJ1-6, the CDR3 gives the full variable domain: DAGVTQSPTHLIKTRGQQVTLRCSPKSGHDTVSWYQQALGQGPQFIFQYYEEEERQRGNFPDRFSGHQFPNYSSELNVNALLLGDSALYLCASSPSPYNSPLHFGNGTRLTVT.

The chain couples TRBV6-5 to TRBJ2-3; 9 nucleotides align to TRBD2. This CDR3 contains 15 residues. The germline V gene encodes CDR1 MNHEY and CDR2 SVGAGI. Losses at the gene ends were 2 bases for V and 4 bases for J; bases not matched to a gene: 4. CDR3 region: CASSYELAGSDTQYF. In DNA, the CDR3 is TGTGCCAGCAGTTACGAGCTAGCGGGATCAGATACGCAGTATTTT.

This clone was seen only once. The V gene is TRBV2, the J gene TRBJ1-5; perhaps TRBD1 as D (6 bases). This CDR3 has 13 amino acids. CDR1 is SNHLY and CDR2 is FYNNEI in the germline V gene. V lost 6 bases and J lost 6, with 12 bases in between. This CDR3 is CASRLQGSQPQHF. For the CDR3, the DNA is TGTGCCAGCAGATTACAGGGATCTCAGCCCCAGCATTTT.

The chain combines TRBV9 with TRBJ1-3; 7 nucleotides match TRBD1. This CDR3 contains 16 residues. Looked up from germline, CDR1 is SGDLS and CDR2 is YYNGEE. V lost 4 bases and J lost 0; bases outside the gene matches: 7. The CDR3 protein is CASSSTGVSSGNTIYF. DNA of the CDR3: TGTGCCAGCAGCTCTACAGGGGTGAGCTCTGGAAACACCATATATTTT.

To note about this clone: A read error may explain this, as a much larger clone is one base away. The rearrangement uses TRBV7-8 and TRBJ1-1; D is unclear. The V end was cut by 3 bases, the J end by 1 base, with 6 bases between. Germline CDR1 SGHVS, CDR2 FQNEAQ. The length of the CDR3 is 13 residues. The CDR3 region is CASSFRGNTEAFF. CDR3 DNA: TGTGCCAGCAGCTTCCGGGGGAACACTGAAGCTTTCTTT.

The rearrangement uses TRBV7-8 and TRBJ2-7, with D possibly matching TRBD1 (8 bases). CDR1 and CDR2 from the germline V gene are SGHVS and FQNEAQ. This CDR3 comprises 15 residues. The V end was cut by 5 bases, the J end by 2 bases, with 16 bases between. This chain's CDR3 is CASSRGQGGTYEQYF. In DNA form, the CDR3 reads TGTGCCAGCAGCCGTGGACAGGGAGGGACCTACGAGCAGTACTTC.

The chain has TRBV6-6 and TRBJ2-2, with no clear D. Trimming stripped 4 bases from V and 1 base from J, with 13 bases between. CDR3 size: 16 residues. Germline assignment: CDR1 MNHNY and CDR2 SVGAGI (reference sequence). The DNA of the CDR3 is TGTGCCAGCAGTTTGCGTGAGCTAGGGAACACCGGGGAGCTGTTTTTT. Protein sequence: CASSLRELGNTGELFF.

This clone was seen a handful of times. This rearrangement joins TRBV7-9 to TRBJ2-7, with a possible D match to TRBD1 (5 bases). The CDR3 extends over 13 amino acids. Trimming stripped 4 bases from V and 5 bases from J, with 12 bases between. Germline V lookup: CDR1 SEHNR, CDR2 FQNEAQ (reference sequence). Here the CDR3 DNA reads TGTGCCAGCAGCTCCAGTAGGGGCCACGAGCAGTACTTC. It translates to CASSSSRGHEQYF.

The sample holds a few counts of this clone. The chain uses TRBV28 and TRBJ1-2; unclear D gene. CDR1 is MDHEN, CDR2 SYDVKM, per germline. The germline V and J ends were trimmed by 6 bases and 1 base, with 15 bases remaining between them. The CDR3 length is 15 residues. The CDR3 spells CASSPPWWSNYGYTF. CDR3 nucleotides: TGTGCCAGCAGCCCACCGTGGTGGAGTAACTATGGCTACACCTTC.

DNA for the CDR3: TGTGCCAGCAGCCTACAAGAGGTACTAGCGGGAGGGAATGAGCAGTTCTTC. This gives the protein CASSLQEVLAGGNEQFF. The gene calls are TRBV14 and TRBJ2-1, with 13 bases matching TRBD2. Germline V gene sequence: CDR1 SGHDN, CDR2 FVKESK. This CDR3 has 17 amino acids. Unmatched junction bases numbered 10, after V lost 4 bases and J lost 7 bases. The whole variable domain, remainder taken from reference TRBV14 and TRBJ2-1, is EAGVTQFPSHSVIEKGQTVTLRCDPISGHDNLYWYRRVMGKEIKFLLHFVKESKQDESGMPNNRFLAERTGGTYSTLKVQPAELEDSGVYFCASSLQEVLAGGNEQFFGPGTRLTVL.

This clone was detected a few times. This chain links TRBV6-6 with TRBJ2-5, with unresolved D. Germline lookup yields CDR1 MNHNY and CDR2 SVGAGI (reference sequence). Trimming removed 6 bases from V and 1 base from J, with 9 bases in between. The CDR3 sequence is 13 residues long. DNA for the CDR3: TGTGCCAGCAGCCTCTGGGCCCAAGAGACCCAGTACTTC. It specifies CASSLWAQETQYF.

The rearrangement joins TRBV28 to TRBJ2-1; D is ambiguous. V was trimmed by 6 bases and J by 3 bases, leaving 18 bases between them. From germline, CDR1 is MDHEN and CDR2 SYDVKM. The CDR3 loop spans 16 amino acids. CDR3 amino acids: CASSNNTKTFYNEQFF. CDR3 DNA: TGTGCCAGCAGCAATAATACTAAGACTTTCTACAATGAGCAGTTCTTC.

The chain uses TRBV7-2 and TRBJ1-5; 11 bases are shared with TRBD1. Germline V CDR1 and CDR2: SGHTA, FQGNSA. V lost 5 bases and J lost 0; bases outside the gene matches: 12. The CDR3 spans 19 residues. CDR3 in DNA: TGTGCCAGCAGCCCCCGGACAGGGGGCGGGATCCATAGCAATCAGCCCCAGCATTTT. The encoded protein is CASSPRTGGGIHSNQPQHF.

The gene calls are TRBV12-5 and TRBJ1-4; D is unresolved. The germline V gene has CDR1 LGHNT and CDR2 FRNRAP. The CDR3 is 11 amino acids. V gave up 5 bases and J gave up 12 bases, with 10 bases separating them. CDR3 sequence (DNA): TGTGCTAGTGGTCACGACCGGGAACTGTTTTTT. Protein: CASGHDRELFF.

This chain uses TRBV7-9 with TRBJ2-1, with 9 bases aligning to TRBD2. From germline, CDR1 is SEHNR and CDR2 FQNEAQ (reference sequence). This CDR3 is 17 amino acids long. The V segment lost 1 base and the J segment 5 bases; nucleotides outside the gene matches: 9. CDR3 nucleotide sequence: TGTGCCAGCAGCTTAGGATTAGGCGGGAGGGCGAACAATGAGCAGTTCTTC. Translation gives CASSLGLGGRANNEQFF.

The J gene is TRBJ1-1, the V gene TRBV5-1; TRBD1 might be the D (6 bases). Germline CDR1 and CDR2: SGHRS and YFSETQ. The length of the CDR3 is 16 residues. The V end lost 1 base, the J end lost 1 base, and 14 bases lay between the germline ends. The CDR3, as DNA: TGCGCCAGCAGCTTGCGGGACACCGAATGGAACACTGAAGCTTTCTTT. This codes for CASSLRDTEWNTEAFF.

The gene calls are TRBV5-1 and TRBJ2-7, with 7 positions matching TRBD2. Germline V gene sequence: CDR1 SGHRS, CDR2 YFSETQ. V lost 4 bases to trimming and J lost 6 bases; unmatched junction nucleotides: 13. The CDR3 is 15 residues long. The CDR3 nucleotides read TGCGCCAGCAGCGACGCGGGGGAGAGTATAAGCGAGCAGTACTTC. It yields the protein CASSDAGESISEQYF. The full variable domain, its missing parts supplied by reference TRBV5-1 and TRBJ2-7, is KAGVTQTPRYLIKTRGQQVTLSCSPISGHRSVSWYQQTPGQGLQFLFEYFSETQRNKGNFPGRFSGRQFSNSRSEMNVSTLELGDSALYLCASSDAGESISEQYFGPGTRLTVT.

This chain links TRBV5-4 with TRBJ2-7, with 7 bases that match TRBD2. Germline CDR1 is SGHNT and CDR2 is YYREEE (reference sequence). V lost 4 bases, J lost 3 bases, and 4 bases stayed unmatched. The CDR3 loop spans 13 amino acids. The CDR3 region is CASSRDYRYEQYF. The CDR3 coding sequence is TGTGCCAGCAGCCGGGACTACCGCTACGAGCAGTACTTC.

The CDR3 nucleotides read TGTGCCAGCAGCGGGGTCGGCCCCTACAATGAGCAGTTCTTC. Its protein product is CASSGVGPYNEQFF. The rearrangement links TRBV2 to TRBJ2-1; D might be TRBD2 (5 bases). Trimming pared 6 bases from V and 2 bases from J, leaving 11 bases between. The CDR3 loop spans 14 amino acids. Germline CDR1 SNHLY, CDR2 FYNNEI. Looking up the rest from reference TRBV2 and TRBJ2-1 gives the full variable domain: EPEVTQTPSHQVTQMGQEVILRCVPISNHLYFYWYRQILGQKVEFLVSFYNNEISEKSEIFDDQFSVERPDGSNFTLKIRSTKLEDSAMYFCASSGVGPYNEQFFGPGTRLTVL.